What follows are 7 T cell receptor beta chains derived from one specimen sequenced in a study of blood T cell repertoires in COVID-19. Produced via immunoSEQ multiplex PCR; TCRdb's table is partial and in-frame only. The sample carries about 170,000 clones, under 85% recorded once. The sequenced sample was peripheral blood. These receptors were collected from a man aged 55 to 70 who had recovered from COVID-19.

The rearrangement uses TRBV6-5 and TRBJ1-2; no definite D call. Germline V gives CDR1 MNHEY, CDR2 SVGAGI. CDR3 length equals 13 residues. Trimming pared 0 bases from V and 8 bases from J, leaving 10 bases between. The CDR3 loop reads CASSYSPTYGYTF. In nucleotides, the CDR3 is TGTGCCAGCAGTTACTCGCCAACATACGGCTACACCTTC.

This clone was detected a few times. The rearrangement links TRBV4-1 to TRBJ2-7, with 9 bases fitting TRBD1. Trimming removed 5 bases from V and 5 bases from J; junction bases left unmatched: 10. CDR1 is MGHRA and CDR2 is YSYEKL in the germline V gene. The CDR3 contains 15 residues. DNA for the CDR3: TGCGCCAGCAGCTCCCACGGGACAGGGAACGACGAGCAGTACTTC. Amino acid sequence: CASSSHGTGNDEQYF.

CDR3 sequence (DNA): TGTGCCAGCACGTGGGACAGGGAAGGTTACGAGCAGTACTTC. This codes for CASTWDREGYEQYF. The gene calls are TRBV6-5 and TRBJ2-7, with TRBD1 identical over 9 bases. Germline trimming cut 7 bases from V and 4 bases from J; bases unmatched to any gene: 8. The CDR3 loop spans 14 amino acids. CDR1 is MNHEY, CDR2 SVGAGI, per germline.

This chain joins TRBV5-3 and TRBJ1-2; D is perhaps TRBD1 (6 bases). TRBV5-3 is placed among ORFs of uncertain function. Trimming left V 4 bases short and J 4 bases short, with 23 bases between. The CDR3 length is 17 residues. The CDR3, as DNA: TGTGCCAGAAGCCTCCGGGCCTCAGGGGATGGAGGCTATGGCTACACCTTC. Its protein product is CARSLRASGDGGYGYTF.

This chain connects TRBV10-3 to TRBJ2-2, with D maybe TRBD1 (6 bases). Trimming removed 6 bases at V and 7 bases at J, with 18 bases between. The CDR3 consists of 15 residues. The germline gives CDR1 ENHRY, CDR2 SYGVKD. The CDR3 loop reads CAISGKQGRGGELFF. The CDR3 coding sequence is TGTGCCATCAGCGGGAAACAGGGACGTGGCGGGGAGCTGTTTTTT.

The chain combines TRBV4-1 with TRBJ2-3; a weak D match, TRBD2 (5 bases). Germline assignment: CDR1 MGHRA and CDR2 YSYEKL. V lost 3 bases and J lost 6, with 16 bases in between. CDR3 length: 15 amino acids. CDR3 in amino acids: CASSQSERYGDTQYF. The DNA of the CDR3 is TGCGCCAGCAGCCAGTCGGAGCGGTACGGGGATACGCAGTATTTT.

V gene TRBV19 combines with J gene TRBJ2-1, with D tentatively TRBD2 (6 bases). Trimming stripped 5 bases from V and 2 bases from J, with 10 bases between. CDR1 is LNHDA and CDR2 is SQIVND in the germline V gene (reference sequence). CDR3 length: 14 residues. CDR3 in DNA: TGTGCCAGTAGTGTCGGGACTGCCTACAATGAGCAGTTCTTC. Translating gives CASSVGTAYNEQFF. The whole variable domain, remainder taken from reference TRBV19 and TRBJ2-1, is DGGITQSPKYLFRKEGQNVTLSCEQNLNHDAMYWYRQDPGQGLRLIYYSQIVNDFQKGDIAEGYSVSREKKESFPLTVTSAQKNPTAFYLCASSVGTAYNEQFFGPGTRLTVL.